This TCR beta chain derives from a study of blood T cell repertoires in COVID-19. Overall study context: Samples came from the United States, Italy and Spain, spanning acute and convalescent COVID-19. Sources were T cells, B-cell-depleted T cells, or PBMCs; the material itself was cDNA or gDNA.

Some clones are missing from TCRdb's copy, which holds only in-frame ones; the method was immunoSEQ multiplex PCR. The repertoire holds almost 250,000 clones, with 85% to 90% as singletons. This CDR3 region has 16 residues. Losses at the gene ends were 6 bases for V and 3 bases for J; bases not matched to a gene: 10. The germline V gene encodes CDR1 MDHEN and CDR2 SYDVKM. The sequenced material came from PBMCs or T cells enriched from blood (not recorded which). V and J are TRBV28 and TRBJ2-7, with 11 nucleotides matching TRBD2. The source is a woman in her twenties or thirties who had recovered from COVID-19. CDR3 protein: CASSNLAGGGVYEQYF. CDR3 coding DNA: TGTGCCAGCAGCAACCTAGCGGGAGGAGGAGTCTACGAGCAGTACTTC.